This record concerns one TCR beta chain sequence. The entry originates in a study of blood T cell repertoires in COVID-19. Study in general: The origin of the acute and convalescent COVID-19 samples was the United States, Italy and Spain. PBMCs, B-cell-depleted T cells, or T cells were the source of the cDNA or gDNA that made up the material.

Germline CDR1 and CDR2: SNHLY and FYNNEI. This CDR3 has 14 amino acids. V gave up 5 bases and J gave up 6 bases; unmatched junction bases: 4. In the source study's methods: Researchers report that nucleated cell counts were estimated from reference gene primer amplification. TCRdb keeps only in-frame clones here, not all; method: immunoSEQ multiplex PCR. The D gene and trimming were derived from the DNA, and the V and J assignments and clone size from that table. The table has approximately 210,000 clones, about 88% seen once. The sequenced sample was peripheral blood. This receptor was identified in a man aged 35 to 55 with acute or convalescent COVID-19. This chain joins TRBV2 and TRBJ2-3, with 11 bases aligning to TRBD2. Here the CDR3 DNA reads TGTGCCAGCAGTCCACTAGCGGGGGTGGATACGCAGTATTTT. It yields the protein CASSPLAGVDTQYF.